This TCR beta chain was recovered during a study of blood T cells in healthy people across ages. General observations from the study: Estimated diversity that came from one million T cells was considered an underestimate.

Donors were healthy Caucasian individuals from Russia aged about 6 to 100. Samples each yielded at least 5.5 micrograms of total RNA. On this clonotype: What it binds is unknown.

Primers used in a second PCR of about 6 to 12 cycles were a sample-barcoded 5' primer and a J-beta primer mix. TCRdb re-called the 5' RACE reads through MiXCR, storing one row per CDR3 protein. The sample carries approximately 800,000 distinct CDR3 sequences, about 61% recorded once. The sequencing sample was made of blood. This TCR was sampled from a man aged 40-50 years in good health.

The CDR3 region is CASGQTGGGQYF. CDR3 in DNA: TGTGCCAGCGGCCAGACAGGGGGCGGGCAGTACTTC. This chain connects TRBV11-2 to TRBJ2-7; the match to TRBD1 covers 10 bases. The V segment lost 8 bases and the J segment 9 bases; nucleotides outside the gene matches: 7. CDR1 is SGHAT, CDR2 FQNNGV, per germline. This CDR3 has 12 residues.